The entry that follows covers one T cell receptor beta chain sequence. This sample was taken from a study of blood T cell repertoires in COVID-19. Study in general: T cells, B-cell-depleted T cells, or PBMCs supplied cDNA or gDNA.

Germline V gene lookup returns CDR1 SGHNT and CDR2 YYREEE (reference sequence). J gave up 3 bases and V 4 bases, and 6 bases lay outside the gene matches. The CDR3 has 15 amino acids. Assay used: immunoSEQ multiplex PCR; TCRdb lists only in-frame clones, some missing. The sample has approximately 250,000 clones, 86% seen once. The TCR sequence derives from a woman older than 75 with COVID-19, enrolled during active disease. Specimen: peripheral blood. V usage is TRBV5-4 and J usage is TRBJ2-1, with 8 bases lining up with TRBD2. CDR3 sequence (DNA): TGTGCCAGCAGCCCCGGGAGGGGAATCTACAATGAGCAGTTCTTC. Protein sequence: CASSPGRGIYNEQFF.